Listed below are T cell receptor beta chains from one sample, sequenced in a study of blood T cell repertoires in COVID-19. Only in-frame clones appear in the TCRdb table, and some are missing; sequencing was by immunoSEQ multiplex PCR. The sample shows about 140,000 clones, roughly 80% of them seen only once. Sequencing was done on a sample of peripheral blood. All receptors come from a man between 65 and 85 years old who had recovered from COVID-19. CDR3s leave out the opening cysteine and the closing phenylalanine or tryptophan.

length,V,CDR3
11,TRBV15,ATSGKGDQPQH
14,TRBV5-1,ASSLLAGGSTGELF
14,TRBV11-2,ASRKAGTRVPGELF
10,TRBV9,ASSNGQGRAF
13,TRBV7-2,ASSLAEGGYYGYT
16,TRBV19,ASSLRPLAGGLVGELF
13,TRBV5-4,ASSFGQGNTGELF
11,TRBV4-1,ASGRGDYTEAF
11,TRBV5-1,ASSLSGDQPQH
12,TRBV7-9,ASTLGQGAGELF
14,TRBV30,AWLTAFRSGANVLT
15,TRBV18,ASSRTFGGPNTGELF
12,TRBV7-3,ASSISAGYNEQF
13,TRBV5-4,ASSLGARGWETQY
11,TRBV27,ASSRGVGSEAF
11,TRBV12-3/TRBV12-4,ASTIGAEDTQY
10,TRBV14,ASSAGYQPQH
11,TRBV24-1,ATRRTGSYEQY
13,TRBV19,ASSLGTGVNNEQF
15,TRBV5-1,ASSLGLGLAGAHEQF
17,TRBV9,ASSVGASGRAPLGNEQF
10,TRBV6-2/TRBV6-3,ASSWLLNEQF
14,TRBV5-1,ASRPAGGPLYNEQF
11,TRBV6-6,ASTPDRGQPQH
10,TRBV27,ASSWSTYEQY
13,TRBV6-5,ASSTGQVGNQPQH
10,TRBV5-6,ASSRHPSEQY
18,TRBV11-2,ASSLDLTAPFFFGTGELF
12,TRBV29-1,SVWDRARDYGYT
9,TRBV7-2,ASSLIREQF
15,TRBV7-9,ASTSSALHMRATEAF
14,TRBV6-2/TRBV6-3,ASSPWASSFTDTQY
15,TRBV11-2,ASSLGGWGRGEETQY
12,TRBV6-5,ASSPNSISYEQY
14,TRBV30,AWSVFAGGPPDTQY
12,TRBV5-6,ASSSGPMQETQY
14,TRBV3-1/TRBV3-2,ASSQVVGGTTDTQY
11,TRBV10-2,ASSATGATEAF
13,TRBV14,ASSIAGSGNNEQF
14,TRBV21-1,ASSVRGTGPTDTQY
12,TRBV7-9,ASSFASGGYGYT